This T cell receptor beta chain was identified during a study of blood T cell repertoires in COVID-19. On the study more broadly: Samples came from the United States, Italy and Spain, spanning acute and convalescent COVID-19.

The recovered donors of Cohort 3 showed two negative PCRs, clearance, or symptom resolution. This table comes from immunoSEQ multiplex PCR, and its TCRdb copy is limited to in-frame clones, with some not included. The sample lists roughly 500,000 clones, roughly nine tenths occurring once. The specimen sequenced was PBMCs or T cells enriched from blood (not recorded which). This clonotype was sampled from an older woman who had recovered from COVID-19.

The CDR3 bases are TGTGCCAGCAGCTTAAGGGACAGCTCCAATCAGCCCCAGCATTTT. It translates to CASSLRDSSNQPQHF. V and J are TRBV7-8 and TRBJ1-5, with 7 positions matching TRBD1. Per the germline V gene, CDR1 is SGHVS and CDR2 is FQNEAQ. This CDR3 is 15 amino acids long. Trimming took 2 bases from V and 3 from J; bases not matched to a gene: 4.